The 8 T cell receptor beta chains below come from one sample, sequenced in a study of cytotoxic CD8 clonotypes in ibrutinib-treated CLL. Some clones are missing from TCRdb's copy, which holds only in-frame ones; the method was immunoSEQ multiplex PCR. The sample holds approximately 170,000 clones, more than 70% seen once. The sequencing here drew on PBMCs, taken at disease progression, from a patient treated with ibrutinib. Receptors originate from a human donor with chronic lymphocytic leukemia.

The V gene is TRBV9, the J gene TRBJ2-7; maybe TRBD2 (5 bases). CDR1 and CDR2 (germline): SGDLS, YYNGEE. Trimming shortened V by 0 bases and J by 6 bases, and 13 bases separated the two germline ends. The CDR3 runs to 14 residues. The CDR3 nucleotides read TGTGCCAGCAGCGTAGTGGCTAGCCCCAGCGAGCAGTACTTC. Encoded protein: CASSVVASPSEQYF.

The chain recombines TRBV9 with TRBJ2-3; 12 bases fit TRBD2. CDR3 length: 18 amino acids. Per the germline V gene, CDR1 is SGDLS and CDR2 is YYNGEE. V trimming: 1 base; J trimming: 4 bases; junction bases outside the gene matches: 10. CDR3 region: CASSVTPRLAGAADTQYF. CDR3 bases: TGTGCCAGCAGCGTAACTCCGAGACTAGCGGGAGCAGCAGATACGCAGTATTTT. The full variable domain, its missing parts supplied by reference TRBV9 and TRBJ2-3, is DSGVTQTPKHLITATGQRVTLRCSPRSGDLSVYWYQQSLDQGLQFLIQYYNGEERAKGNILERFSAQQFPDLHSELNLSSLELGDSALYFCASSVTPRLAGAADTQYFGPGTRLTVL.

The chain links TRBV6-5 to TRBJ1-3; D is ambiguous. V gave up 0 bases and J gave up 5 bases, with 8 bases separating them. The germline gives CDR1 MNHEY, CDR2 SVGAGI. There are 14 residues in the CDR3. The CDR3 is CASSYSGSRNTIYF. The CDR3 DNA follows: TGTGCCAGCAGTTACTCGGGGAGTCGAAACACCATATATTTT.

The chain joins TRBV4-3 to TRBJ1-2; D is perhaps TRBD1 (5 bases). Between the trimmed V and J ends, which lost 0 bases and 4 bases, there was a span of 15 bases. The CDR3 covers 16 residues. Looked up from germline, CDR1 is LGHNA and CDR2 is YSLEER. For the CDR3, the DNA is TGCGCCAGCAGCCAAGATTACGTCACAGGCGGCTATGGCTACACCTTC. Its protein is CASSQDYVTGGYGYTF.

This chain links TRBV2 with TRBJ1-1; D is undetermined. CDR1 and CDR2 from the germline V gene are SNHLY and FYNNEI. CDR3 length: 15 residues. V was trimmed by 5 bases and J by 0 bases, leaving 13 bases between them. The CDR3 protein is CASSKDRNLNTEAFF. For the CDR3, the DNA is TGTGCCAGCAGTAAAGATCGCAACCTGAACACTGAAGCTTTCTTT.

The V call is TRBV11-2, the J call TRBJ2-1; D call uncertain. Per the germline V gene, CDR1 is SGHAT and CDR2 is FQNNGV. V was clipped by 5 bases and J by 1 base, with 12 bases between them. This CDR3 contains 15 residues. CDR3 sequence: CASSHPHSSYNEQFF. CDR3 nucleotides: TGTGCCAGCAGCCACCCCCATAGTTCCTACAATGAGCAGTTCTTC.

The chain links TRBV7-9 to TRBJ1-2; 7 bases align to TRBD1. The V segment lost 4 bases and the J segment 11 bases; nucleotides outside the gene matches: 7. In germline, CDR1 is SEHNR, CDR2 FQNEAQ (reference sequence). This CDR3 comprises 12 residues. The CDR3: CASSSGRGQYTF. The CDR3 coding sequence is TGTGCCAGCAGCTCGGGGAGGGGGCAATACACCTTC.

The chain carries TRBV11-3 and TRBJ1-1; maybe TRBD1 (5 bases). CDR1 and CDR2 (germline): SGHNT, YENEEA. The CDR3 has 15 residues. Trimming took 5 bases from V and 1 from J, leaving 14 bases between them. The CDR3 sequence: CASSQTRGENTEAFF. As DNA, the CDR3 is TGTGCCAGCAGCCAAACGAGGGGAGAGAACACTGAAGCTTTCTTT.